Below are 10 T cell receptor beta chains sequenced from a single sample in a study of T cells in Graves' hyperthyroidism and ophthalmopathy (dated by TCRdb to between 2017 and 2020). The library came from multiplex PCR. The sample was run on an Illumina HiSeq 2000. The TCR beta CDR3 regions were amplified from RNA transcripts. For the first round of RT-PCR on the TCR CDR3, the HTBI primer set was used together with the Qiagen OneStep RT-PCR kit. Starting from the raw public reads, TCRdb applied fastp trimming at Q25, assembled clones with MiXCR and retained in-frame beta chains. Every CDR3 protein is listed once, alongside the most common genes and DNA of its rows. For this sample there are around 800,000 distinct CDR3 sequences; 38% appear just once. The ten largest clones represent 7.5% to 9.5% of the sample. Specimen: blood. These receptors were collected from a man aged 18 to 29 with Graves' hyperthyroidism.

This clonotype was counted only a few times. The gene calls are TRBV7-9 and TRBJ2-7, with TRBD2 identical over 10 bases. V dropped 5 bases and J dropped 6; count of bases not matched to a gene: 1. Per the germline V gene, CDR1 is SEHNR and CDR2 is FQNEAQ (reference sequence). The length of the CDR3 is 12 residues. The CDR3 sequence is CASSRTSGEQYF. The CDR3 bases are TGTGCCAGCAGCCGGACTAGCGGCGAGCAGTACTTC.

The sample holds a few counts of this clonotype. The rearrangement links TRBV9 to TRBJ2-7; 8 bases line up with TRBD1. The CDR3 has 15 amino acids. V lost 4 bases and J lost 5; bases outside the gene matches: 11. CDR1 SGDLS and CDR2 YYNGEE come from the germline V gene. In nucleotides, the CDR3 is TGTGCCAGCAGCCAAACACCGGACAGGGTCAACGAGCAGTACTTC. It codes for CASSQTPDRVNEQYF.

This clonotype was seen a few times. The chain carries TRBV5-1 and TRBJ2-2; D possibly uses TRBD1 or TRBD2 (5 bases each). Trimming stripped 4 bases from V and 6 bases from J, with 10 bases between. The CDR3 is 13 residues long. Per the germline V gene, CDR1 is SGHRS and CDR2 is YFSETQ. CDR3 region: CASSVGESGELFF. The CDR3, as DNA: TGCGCCAGCAGCGTAGGGGAGTCCGGGGAGCTGTTTTTT.

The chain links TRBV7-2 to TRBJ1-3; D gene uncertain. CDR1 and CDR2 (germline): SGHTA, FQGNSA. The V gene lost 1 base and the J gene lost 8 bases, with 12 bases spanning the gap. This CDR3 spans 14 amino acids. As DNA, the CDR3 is TGTGCCAGCAGCTTAGTTTCGGGCGGATACACCATATATTTT. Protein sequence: CASSLVSGGYTIYF.

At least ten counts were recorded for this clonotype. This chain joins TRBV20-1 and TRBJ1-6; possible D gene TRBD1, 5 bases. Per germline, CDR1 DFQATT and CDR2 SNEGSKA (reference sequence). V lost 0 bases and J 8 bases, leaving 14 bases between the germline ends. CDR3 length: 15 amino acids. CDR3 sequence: CSAREEARADSPLHF. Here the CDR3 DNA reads TGCAGTGCTAGAGAGGAGGCCAGGGCAGATTCACCCCTCCACTTT.

In nucleotides, the CDR3 is TGCAGTGCGAGCGGGGGTTATTCTACCTACGAGCAGTACTTC. Amino acid sequence: CSASGGYSTYEQYF. V and J are TRBV20-1 and TRBJ2-7, with TRBD2 matching over 8 bases. The CDR3 runs 14 residues. CDR1 DFQATT and CDR2 SNEGSKA come from the germline V gene (reference sequence). J gave up 2 bases and V 6 bases, and 9 bases lay outside the gene matches.

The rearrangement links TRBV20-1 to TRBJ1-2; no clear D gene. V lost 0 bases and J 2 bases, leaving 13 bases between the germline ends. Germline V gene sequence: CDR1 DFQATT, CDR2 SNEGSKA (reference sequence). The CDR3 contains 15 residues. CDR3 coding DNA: TGCAGTGCTAGAGACTCGGCAGCTTTAAACTATGGCTACACCTTC. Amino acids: CSARDSAALNYGYTF.

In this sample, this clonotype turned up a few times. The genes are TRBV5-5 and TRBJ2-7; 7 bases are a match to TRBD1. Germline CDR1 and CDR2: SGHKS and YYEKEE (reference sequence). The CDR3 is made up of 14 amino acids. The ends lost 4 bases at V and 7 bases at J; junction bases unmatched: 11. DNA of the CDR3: TGTGCCAGCAGCCCTGGGACAGCCAAGGGTGAGCAGTACTTC. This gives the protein CASSPGTAKGEQYF.

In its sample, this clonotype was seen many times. The chain's CDR3 is CASSEPARANYGYTF. CDR3 bases: TGTGCCAGCAGTGAACCGGCGAGGGCTAACTATGGCTACACCTTC. This chain links TRBV6-1 with TRBJ1-2; unclear D gene. Trimming took 2 bases from V and 0 from J, leaving 10 bases between them. The germline CDR1 and CDR2 sequences are MNHNS and SASEGT. The CDR3 sequence is 15 residues long.

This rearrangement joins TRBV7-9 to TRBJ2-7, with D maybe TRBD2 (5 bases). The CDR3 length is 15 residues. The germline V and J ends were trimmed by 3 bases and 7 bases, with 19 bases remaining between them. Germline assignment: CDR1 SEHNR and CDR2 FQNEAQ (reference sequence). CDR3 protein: CASSLFERVNWEQYF. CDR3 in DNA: TGTGCCAGCAGCTTGTTCGAGAGGGTAAATTGGGAGCAGTACTTC.